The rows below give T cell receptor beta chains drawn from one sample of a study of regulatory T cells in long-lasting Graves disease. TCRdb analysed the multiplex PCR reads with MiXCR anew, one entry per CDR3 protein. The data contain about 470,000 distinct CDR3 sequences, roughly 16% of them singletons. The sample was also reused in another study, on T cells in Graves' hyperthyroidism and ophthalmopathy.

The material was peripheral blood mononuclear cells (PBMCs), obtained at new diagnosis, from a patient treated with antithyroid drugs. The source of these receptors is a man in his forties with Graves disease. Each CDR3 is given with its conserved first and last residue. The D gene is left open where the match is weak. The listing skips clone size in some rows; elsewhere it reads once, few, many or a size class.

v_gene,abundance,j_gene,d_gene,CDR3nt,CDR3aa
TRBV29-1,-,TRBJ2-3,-,TGCAGCGTTGAAGTAAGGGGGGCAAGTGATACGCAGTATTTT,CSVEVRGASDTQYF
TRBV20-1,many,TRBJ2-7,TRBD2,TGCAGTCCTGGGACTAGCGGGAGGGCCGGGAACGAGCAGTACTTC,CSPGTSGRAGNEQYF
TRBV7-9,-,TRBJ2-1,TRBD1,TGTGCCAGCAGCGCGGGACAGGTGAGTGAGCAGTTCTTC,CASSAGQVSEQFF
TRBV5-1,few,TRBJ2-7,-,TGCGCCAGCGGGGACGGTTCCTCCTACGAGCAGTACTTC,CASGDGSSYEQYF
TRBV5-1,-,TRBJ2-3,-,TGCGCCAGCAGCTCTCTGATCTCTGGGGGCACAGATACGCAGTATTTT,CASSSLISGGTDTQYF
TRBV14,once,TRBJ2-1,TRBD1,TGTGCCAGCAGCCTAAGACAGGGGGGGTGGAATGAGCAGTTCTTC,CASSLRQGGWNEQFF
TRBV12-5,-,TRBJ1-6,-,TGTGCTAGTGGTTTGGTAGGATTTTCACCCCTCCACTTT,CASGLVGFSPLHF
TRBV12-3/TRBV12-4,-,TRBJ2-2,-,TGTGCCAGCACCAACCTAGGTACCGGGCCCCTCGGCGGGGAGCTGTTTTTT,CASTNLGTGPLGGELFF
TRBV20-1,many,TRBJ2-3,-,TGCAGTGCTAGAGATGTGCGGACTAGCACAGATACGCAGTATTTT,CSARDVRTSTDTQYF
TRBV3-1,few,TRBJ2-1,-,TGTGCCAGCAGCCAAGTAGCGGACAGGGAGCAGTTCTTC,CASSQVADREQFF
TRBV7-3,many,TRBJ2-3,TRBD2,TGTGCCAGCAGCCTCGCCGGGACTAGCGGGAGGTTTACAGATACGCAGTATTTT,CASSLAGTSGRFTDTQYF
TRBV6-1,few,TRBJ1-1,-,TGTGCCAGCAGTCGAACGGAGAGGCTTTTCTTT,CASSRTERLFF
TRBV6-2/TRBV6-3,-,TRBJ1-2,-,TGTGCCAGCAGTTACTCGATGGCAGGCTATGGCTACACCTTC,CASSYSMAGYGYTF
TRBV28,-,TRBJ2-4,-,TGTGCCAGCAGTTTGGGGCCCGAAACAGGGTGGAGACGAACCCAAAACATTCAGTACTTC,CASSLGPETGWRRTQNIQYF
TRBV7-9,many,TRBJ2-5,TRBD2,TGTGCCAGCAGCTGGGCGGGAGGGCCGGAGACCCAGTACTTC,CASSWAGGPETQYF
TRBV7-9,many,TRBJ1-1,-,TGTGCCAGCAGCTTTTCAGGGGCACAGGAGAACACTGAAGCTTTCTTT,CASSFSGAQENTEAFF
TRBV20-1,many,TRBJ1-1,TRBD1,TGCAGTGCCGTCAGACTAACAGGGGACACTGAAGCTTTCTTT,CSAVRLTGDTEAFF
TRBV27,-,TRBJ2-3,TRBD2,TGTGCCAGCAGTTCTTCCGGGACTAGCGGGTACCTAGGCAGCACAGATACGCAGTATTTT,CASSSSGTSGYLGSTDTQYF
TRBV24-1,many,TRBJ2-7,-,TGTGCCACCAGTGACCCCGACAAGACCTACGAGCAGTACTTC,CATSDPDKTYEQYF
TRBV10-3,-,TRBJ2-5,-,TGTGCCATCAGTGAAGCCGGGACCTCGGAGACCCAGTACTTC,CAISEAGTSETQYF
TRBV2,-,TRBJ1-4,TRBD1,TGTGCCAGCAGTTTAAGACAGGGGGGTAATGAAAAACTGTTTTTT,CASSLRQGGNEKLFF
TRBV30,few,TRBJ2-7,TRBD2,TGTGCCTGGAGGAGGGCTAGCGGGAGGTACGAGCAGTACTTC,CAWRRASGRYEQYF
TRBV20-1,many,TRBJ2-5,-,TGCAGTGCTCCCCCGACGGACGTGGACCCCGGAGGACAAGAGACCCAGTACTTC,CSAPPTDVDPGGQETQYF
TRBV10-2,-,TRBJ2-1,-,TGCGCCAGCTCCTACGCGGGACTCTACAATGAGCAGTTCTTC,CASSYAGLYNEQFF
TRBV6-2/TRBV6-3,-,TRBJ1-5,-,TGTGCCAGCAAGGAACAGGGAGTTCAGCCCCAGCATTTT,CASKEQGVQPQHF
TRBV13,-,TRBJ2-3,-,TGTGCCAGCAGCACCCCCTCAATCGCAGATACGCAGTATTTT,CASSTPSIADTQYF
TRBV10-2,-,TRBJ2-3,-,TGCGCCAGCAGTGAGTCGGGGGGCGTGAGCACAGATACGCAGTATTTT,CASSESGGVSTDTQYF
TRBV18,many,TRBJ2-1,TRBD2,TGTGCCAGCTCACCTGACCCTAGCGGGAGGGTTGAGCAGTTCTTC,CASSPDPSGRVEQFF
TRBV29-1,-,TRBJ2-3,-,TGCAGCGTCACGGACGGACGCACAGATACGCAGTATTTT,CSVTDGRTDTQYF
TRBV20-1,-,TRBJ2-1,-,TGCAGTGCTAAGGGGCGGAGGAGTAATGAGCAGTTCTTC,CSAKGRRSNEQFF
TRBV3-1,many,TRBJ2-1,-,TGTGCCAGCAGCCAACAGGGAGGCAACAATGAGCAGTTCTTC,CASSQQGGNNEQFF
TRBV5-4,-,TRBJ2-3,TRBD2,TGTGCCAGCAGCTCGGGACTAGTCACAGATACGCAGTATTTT,CASSSGLVTDTQYF
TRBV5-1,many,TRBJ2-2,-,TGCGCCAGCGCCCTGGGGGTCACGAACACCGGGGAGCTGTTTTTT,CASALGVTNTGELFF
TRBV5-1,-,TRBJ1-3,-,TGCGCCAGCAGCCCCTCGACATTAGGAGGTGGCATATATTTT,CASSPSTLGGGIYF
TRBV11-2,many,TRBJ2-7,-,TGTGCCAGCAGCTTAGATCGATCCGGGAGCGGGTACGAGCAGTACTTC,CASSLDRSGSGYEQYF
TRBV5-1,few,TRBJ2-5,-,TGCGCCAGCAGCTCGGGACTCCCGTCGGGAGAGACCCAGTACTTC,CASSSGLPSGETQYF
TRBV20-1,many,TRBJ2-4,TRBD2,TGCAGTGTTACAACCCTCGCGGGGGGGGTAGCCAAAAACATTCAGTACTTC,CSVTTLAGGVAKNIQYF
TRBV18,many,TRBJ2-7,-,TGTGCCAGCTCACCAGTAGACACATCCTACGAGCAGTACTTC,CASSPVDTSYEQYF
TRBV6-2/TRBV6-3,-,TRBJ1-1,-,TGTGCCAGCAGGAATCCGGGGCCGGGGACTGAAGCTTTCTTT,CASRNPGPGTEAFF
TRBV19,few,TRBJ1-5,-,TGTGCCAGTAGTACCTACAGGGATAGCAATCAGCCCCAGCATTTT,CASSTYRDSNQPQHF
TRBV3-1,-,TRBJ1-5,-,TGTGCCAGCAGACCACGCCTGGATAGCAATCAGCCCCAGCATTTT,CASRPRLDSNQPQHF
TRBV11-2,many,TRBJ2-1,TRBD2,TGTGCCAGCAGCTTAAGTAGCGGGAGTTTCAATGAGCAGTTCTTC,CASSLSSGSFNEQFF
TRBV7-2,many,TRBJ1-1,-,TGTGCCAGCAGCGCCAGTCAGGTTCGGGACACTGAAGCTTTCTTT,CASSASQVRDTEAFF
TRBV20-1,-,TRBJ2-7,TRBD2,TGCAGTGCTAGAGACCCCCTAGCGGGAGGGTACGAGCAGTACTTC,CSARDPLAGGYEQYF
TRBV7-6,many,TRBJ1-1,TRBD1,TGTGCCAGCAGCCCTTGGGACAGGGGTGAAGCTTTCTTT,CASSPWDRGEAFF
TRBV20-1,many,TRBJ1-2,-,TGCAGTGCCCCAGGATTAAGAGCGGGCTATGGCTACACCTTC,CSAPGLRAGYGYTF
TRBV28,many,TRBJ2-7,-,TGTGCCAGCAACCCCAGAGGGACCCTACGAGGGCAGTACTTC,CASNPRGTLRGQYF
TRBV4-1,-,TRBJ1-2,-,TGCGCCAGCAGCCAGACGGGGCTAGCTAACTATGGCTACACCTTC,CASSQTGLANYGYTF
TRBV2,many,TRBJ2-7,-,TGTGCCAGCAGTGGGGGACACCGCCTGGACGAGCAGTACTTC,CASSGGHRLDEQYF
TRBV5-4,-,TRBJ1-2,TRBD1,TGTGCCAGCAGCACTCGACAGGGTTACTATGGCTACACCTTC,CASSTRQGYYGYTF
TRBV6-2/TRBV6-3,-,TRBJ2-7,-,TGTGCCAGCAGTTACGCCCGGGACACCACCTACGAGCAGTACTTC,CASSYARDTTYEQYF
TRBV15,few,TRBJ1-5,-,TGTGCCACCGCGTATGAACGGTTTCAGCCCCAGCATTTT,CATAYERFQPQHF
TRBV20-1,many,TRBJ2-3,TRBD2,TGCAGTGCTAGAGATCCAGCGGGAGTATCCACAGATACGCAGTATTTT,CSARDPAGVSTDTQYF